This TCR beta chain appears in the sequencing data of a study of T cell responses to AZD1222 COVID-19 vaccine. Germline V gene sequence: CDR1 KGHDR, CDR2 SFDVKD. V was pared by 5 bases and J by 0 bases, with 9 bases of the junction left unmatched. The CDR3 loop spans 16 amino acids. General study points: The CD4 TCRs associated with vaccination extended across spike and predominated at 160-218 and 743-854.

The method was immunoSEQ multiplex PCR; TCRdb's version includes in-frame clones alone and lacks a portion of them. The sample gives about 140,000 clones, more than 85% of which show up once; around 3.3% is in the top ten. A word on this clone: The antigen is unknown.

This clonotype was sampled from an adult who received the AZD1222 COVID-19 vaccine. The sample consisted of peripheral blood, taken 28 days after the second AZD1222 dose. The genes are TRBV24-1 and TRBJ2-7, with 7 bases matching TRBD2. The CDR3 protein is CATSAGSGADSYEQYF. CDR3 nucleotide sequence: TGTGCCACCAGTGCCGGGAGCGGGGCTGACTCCTACGAGCAGTACTTC.